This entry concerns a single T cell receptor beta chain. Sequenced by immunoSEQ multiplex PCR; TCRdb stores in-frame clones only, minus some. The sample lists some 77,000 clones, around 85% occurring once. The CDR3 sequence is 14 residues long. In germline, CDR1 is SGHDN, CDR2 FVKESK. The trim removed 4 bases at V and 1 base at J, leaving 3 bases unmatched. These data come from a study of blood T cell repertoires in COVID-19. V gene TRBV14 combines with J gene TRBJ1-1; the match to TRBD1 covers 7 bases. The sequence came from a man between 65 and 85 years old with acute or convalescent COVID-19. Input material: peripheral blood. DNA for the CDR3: TGTGCCAGCAGCCGACAGGGAGGGAACACTGAAGCTTTCTTT. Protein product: CASSRQGGNTEAFF.